A single sample is the source of the 21 T cell receptor beta chains below, sequenced in a study of cytomegalovirus exposure and HLA in healthy donors. The study ran its PCR with 60 Vbeta and 13 Jbeta primers. Sequenced by immunoSEQ multiplex PCR; TCRdb stores in-frame clones only, minus some. The sample records about 150,000 clones, about 83% being singletons. The sample taken for sequencing was PBMCs. These receptors were collected from a woman between 40 and 55 years old in good health and CMV-seronegative.

The V and J genes are TRBV7-2 and TRBJ1-1, with TRBD1 identical over 7 bases. The J segment lost 5 bases and the V segment lost 5 bases, leaving 11 bases of the junction unmatched. Germline V lookup: CDR1 SGHTA, CDR2 FQGNSA. The CDR3 runs to 15 residues. The CDR3 DNA reads as TGTGCCAGCAGCCCTTACGCCAGGGGGACAACTGAAGCTTTCTTT. Amino acids: CASSPYARGTTEAFF.

In its sample, this clone was seen once. The chain employs TRBV6-1 and TRBJ2-5, with 10 nucleotides matching TRBD2. The CDR3 totals 14 residues. V was clipped by 6 bases and J by 7 bases; unmatched bases: 8. CDR1 and CDR2 (germline): MNHNS, SASEGT. In DNA, the CDR3 is TGTGCCAGCAGGATGGGGACTAGCGAGAGGACCCAGTACTTC. Amino acid sequence: CASRMGTSERTQYF.

The CDR3 reads CASSEQEGRRHF. The DNA for the CDR3 is TGTGCCAGTAGTGAACAGGAGGGTAGAAGGCATTTT. This chain uses TRBV19 with TRBJ1-5; tentative D call: TRBD1 (5 bases). The length of the CDR3 is 12 residues. The germline CDR1 and CDR2 sequences are LNHDA and SQIVND (reference sequence). V shed 5 bases and J shed 15 bases, with 17 bases lying between them.

As regards this clone: One end of the junction fails to match germline, which may point to a read error. CDR3: CASSLGGQKNTQYF. DNA for the CDR3: TGTGCTAGCAGCTTAGGGGGCCAGAAAAATACCCAGTACTTC. This chain joins TRBV7-7 and TRBJ2-5; TRBD1 matches at 7 bases. From germline, CDR1 is SSHAT and CDR2 FNYEAQ (reference sequence). The CDR3 loop spans 14 amino acids.

This clone has a single count. The CDR3: CAWSVGHRTRGYTF. CDR3 bases: TGTGCCTGGAGTGTAGGTCACCGGACAAGGGGCTACACCTTC. This chain links TRBV30 with TRBJ1-2, with D possibly being TRBD1 (5 bases). Germline CDR1 is GTSNPN and CDR2 is SVGIG (reference sequence). This CDR3 contains 14 residues. V was pared by 0 bases and J by 8 bases, with 16 bases between.

The chain is built from TRBV5-1 and TRBJ1-1; TRBD1 agrees at 7 bases. CDR3 size: 15 residues. Germline V gene lookup returns CDR1 SGHRS and CDR2 YFSETQ. V lost 2 bases to trimming and J lost 3 bases; unmatched junction nucleotides: 7. The DNA for the CDR3 is TGCGCCAGCAGCTTCTCGGGACAGAGCGACACTGAAGCTTTCTTT. Translated, it gives CASSFSGQSDTEAFF.

This sequence joins TRBV5-1 and TRBJ2-2, with no clear D. From germline, CDR1 is SGHRS and CDR2 YFSETQ. The V gene lost 0 bases and the J gene lost 1 base, with 7 bases spanning the gap. The CDR3 extends over 15 amino acids. The CDR3 DNA is TGCGCCAGCAGCTTGGATCCCGTGAACACCGGGGAGCTGTTTTTT. Residues: CASSLDPVNTGELFF.

V usage is TRBV11-3 and J usage is TRBJ2-4, with D possibly matching TRBD2 (6 bases). The V gene's germline CDR1 is SGHNT and CDR2 YENEEA. V was pared by 5 bases and J by 6 bases, with 17 bases between. The CDR3 is made up of 15 amino acids. The chain's CDR3 is CASSPLTSLANIQYF. The CDR3 nucleotides read TGTGCCAGCAGCCCCTTAACTAGCCTCGCAAACATTCAGTACTTC.

The chain recombines TRBV19 with TRBJ2-7; the match to TRBD2 covers 7 bases. The CDR3 runs to 15 residues. Per the germline V gene, CDR1 is LNHDA and CDR2 is SQIVND (reference sequence). V shed 2 bases and J 5 bases; nucleotides not matched to a gene: 9. CDR3 sequence reads: CASSIRNAGVDEQYF. The DNA for the CDR3 is TGTGCCAGTAGTATACGTAATGCGGGGGTGGACGAGCAGTACTTC.

This rearrangement joins TRBV27 to TRBJ2-1; 8 bases agree with TRBD2. V was pared by 2 bases and J by 0 bases, with 9 bases of the junction left unmatched. The length of the CDR3 is 18 residues. Germline V gene sequence: CDR1 MNHEY, CDR2 SMNVEV (reference sequence). Here the CDR3 reads CASSLPPSGLRSYNEQFF. The CDR3 nucleotides read TGTGCCAGCAGTTTACCCCCTAGCGGGTTACGCTCCTACAATGAGCAGTTCTTC.

CDR3 in amino acids: CASSPLQGRNSPLHF. The CDR3 region has the DNA TGTGCCAGTAGCCCCCTCCAGGGGAGAAATTCACCCCTCCACTTT. The chain carries TRBV19 and TRBJ1-6, with D perhaps matching TRBD1 (6 bases). The CDR3 has 15 amino acids. Trimming cost V 6 bases and J 7 bases, with 16 bases left between them. Germline assignment: CDR1 LNHDA and CDR2 SQIVND (reference sequence).

This clone occurred once. The rearrangement uses TRBV29-1 and TRBJ2-1; D is ambiguous. Trimming cost V 5 bases and J 4 bases, with 12 bases left between them. Per the germline V gene, CDR1 is SQVTM and CDR2 is ANQGSEA. This CDR3 is 13 amino acids long. Here the CDR3 reads CSVLRGTYNEQFF. The CDR3 region has the DNA TGCAGCGTTCTTAGAGGCACGTACAATGAGCAGTTCTTC.

The V and J genes are TRBV14 and TRBJ2-5, with D possibly TRBD2 on 6 matching bases. Germline CDR1 is SGHDN and CDR2 is FVKESK. The CDR3 has 14 residues. The V and J ends lost 4 bases and 1 base respectively, with 10 bases between them. For the CDR3, the DNA is TGTGCCAGCAGCCTACGGGACTTCCAAGAGACCCAGTACTTC. This gives the protein CASSLRDFQETQYF.

The V gene is TRBV5-1, the J gene TRBJ1-1; D not resolved. Germline V CDR1 and CDR2: SGHRS, YFSETQ. Deletions cut 7 bases from V and 0 bases from J, with 13 bases between. CDR3 length equals 14 residues. The CDR3 protein is CASSEGRLNTEAFF. The CDR3 DNA reads as TGCGCCAGCTCGGAGGGCAGGCTGAACACTGAAGCTTTCTTT. Supplemented by reference TRBV5-1 and TRBJ1-1, the full variable domain reads KAGVTQTPRYLIKTRGQQVTLSCSPISGHRSVSWYQQTPGQGLQFLFEYFSETQRNKGNFPGRFSGRQFSNSRSEMNVSTLELGDSALYLCASSEGRLNTEAFFGQGTRLTVV.

The chain employs TRBV5-1 and TRBJ1-1; a weak D match, TRBD1 (5 bases). Germline V CDR1 and CDR2: SGHRS, YFSETQ. The CDR3 runs to 13 residues. V was pared by 0 bases and J by 8 bases, with 11 bases between. The CDR3 loop is CASSLGQREEAFF. CDR3 DNA: TGCGCCAGCAGCTTGGGACAGAGAGAGGAAGCTTTCTTT.

The rearrangement links TRBV6-1 to TRBJ1-4, with 7 bases identical to TRBD1. This CDR3 has 12 amino acids. The germline V gene has CDR1 MNHNS and CDR2 SASEGT. J gave up 4 bases and V 8 bases, and 1 base lay outside the gene matches. This CDR3 reads CASDRVNEKLFF. The CDR3 DNA sequence: TGTGCCAGCGACAGGGTTAATGAAAAACTGTTTTTT.

J is TRBJ1-2 and V is TRBV27; possibly TRBD1 for D (5 bases). The CDR3 totals 14 residues. V dropped 3 bases and J dropped 2 bases, with 10 bases sitting between them. CDR1 and CDR2 (germline): MNHEY, SMNVEV (reference sequence). The CDR3 bases are TGTGCCAGCAGTTTGTCGAACAGGAACTATGGCTACACCTTC. As protein: CASSLSNRNYGYTF.

The chain has TRBV30 and TRBJ1-2; tentatively, D is TRBD1 (6 bases). This CDR3 has 11 residues. CDR1 is GTSNPN and CDR2 is SVGIG in the germline V gene (reference sequence). Deletions cut 1 base from V and 7 bases from J, with 7 bases between. The chain's CDR3 is CAWSGGLGYTF. The CDR3 bases are TGTGCCTGGAGTGGGGGGCTTGGCTACACCTTC.

The V gene is TRBV7-9, the J gene TRBJ2-1; 13 positions match TRBD2. With 5 bases clipped from V and 8 bases from J, the junction kept 9 bases outside the gene matches. Germline-derived CDR1 and CDR2 are SEHNR and FQNEAQ (reference sequence). The CDR3 has 16 residues. CDR3 sequence: CASSLQLAGGPDEQFF. The CDR3 nucleotides are TGTGCCAGCAGCCTCCAACTAGCGGGAGGGCCGGATGAGCAGTTCTTC. Full variable domain (rest looked up from reference TRBV7-9 and TRBJ2-1): DTGVSQNPRHKITKRGQNVTFRCDPISEHNRLYWYRQTLGQGPEFLTYFQNEAQLEKSRLLSDRFSAERPKGSFSTLEIQRTEQGDSAMYLCASSLQLAGGPDEQFFGPGTRLTVL.

V is TRBV29-1 and J is TRBJ2-2; 8 positions match TRBD1. This CDR3 has 16 residues. V gave up 3 bases and J gave up 4 bases; unmatched junction bases: 10. Germline assignment: CDR1 SQVTM and CDR2 ANQGSEA. DNA for the CDR3: TGCAGCGTTGAGACAGGGGACCTACAGGTCACCGGGGAGCTGTTTTTT. This gives the protein CSVETGDLQVTGELFF.

This chain links TRBV19 with TRBJ1-1; TRBD1 matches 10 bases. CDR3 length: 14 amino acids. After removal of 5 bases from V and 11 bases from J, the junction contained 11 bases not matched to a gene. Germline V gene sequence: CDR1 LNHDA, CDR2 SQIVND (reference sequence). DNA for the CDR3: TGTGCCAGTAGTCCAGGGACAGGGGCCCTCTTGGCTTTCTTT. It is translated as CASSPGTGALLAFF.